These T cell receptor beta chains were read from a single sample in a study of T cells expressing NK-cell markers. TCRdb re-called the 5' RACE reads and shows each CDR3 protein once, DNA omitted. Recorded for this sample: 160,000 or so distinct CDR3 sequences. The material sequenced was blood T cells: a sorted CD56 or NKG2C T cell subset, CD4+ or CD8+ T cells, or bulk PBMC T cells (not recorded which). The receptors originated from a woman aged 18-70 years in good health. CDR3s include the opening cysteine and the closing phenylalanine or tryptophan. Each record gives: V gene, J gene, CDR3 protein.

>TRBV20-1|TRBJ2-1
CSARPDSSDEQFF
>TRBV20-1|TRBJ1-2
CSARGQANYGYTF
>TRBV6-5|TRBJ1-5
CASGEDQPQHF
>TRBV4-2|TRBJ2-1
CASSQDLASGGTLEFF
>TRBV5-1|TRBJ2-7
CASSLGRAGSYEQYF
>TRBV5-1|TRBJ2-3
CASSWTRAGAPDTQYF
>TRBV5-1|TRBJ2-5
CASTIHGPSGTGETQYF
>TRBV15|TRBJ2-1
CATSQDRATYNEQFF
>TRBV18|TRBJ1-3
CASSPTLPGAPGNTIYF
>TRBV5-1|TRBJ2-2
CASSSEFGGELFF
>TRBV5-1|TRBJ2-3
CASSLRTSGDTQYF
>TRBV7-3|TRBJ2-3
CASSVLGENTDTQYF
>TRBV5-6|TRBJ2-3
CASSLGLAPSTDTQYF
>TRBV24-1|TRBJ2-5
CATSDWDLSSESQYF
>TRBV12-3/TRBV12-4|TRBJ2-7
CASSFPQTPYEQYF
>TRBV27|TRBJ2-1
CATKIALAGGEQFF
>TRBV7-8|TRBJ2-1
CASSLPQVNEQFF
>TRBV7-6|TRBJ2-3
CASSARARGTDTQYF
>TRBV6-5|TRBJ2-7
CASRQGPEQYF
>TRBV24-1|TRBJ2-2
CATSDSSVPVGELFF
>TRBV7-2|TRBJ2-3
CASSSAAGDTQYF
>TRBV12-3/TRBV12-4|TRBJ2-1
CASIRQGVYNEQFF
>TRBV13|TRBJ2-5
CASSFKKTGGRGETQYF
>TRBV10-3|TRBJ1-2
CAISESGQAFYGYTF
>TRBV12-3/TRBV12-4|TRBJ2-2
CASSFTWTNGPNGELFF
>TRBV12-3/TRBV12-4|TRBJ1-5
CASSLSGNQPQHF
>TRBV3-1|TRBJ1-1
CASSRPGQMNTEAFF
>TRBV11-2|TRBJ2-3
CASSLVPYRVDTQYF
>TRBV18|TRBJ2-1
CASSPPLVVTASYNEQFF
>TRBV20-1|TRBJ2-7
CSATETSPQGEQYF
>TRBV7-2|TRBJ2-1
CASSSSANEQFF
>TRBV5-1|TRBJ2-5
CASSPLWGVEETQYF
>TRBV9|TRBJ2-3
CASSVGPGQDTQYF
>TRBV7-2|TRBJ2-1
CASSLNRGGLSEQFF
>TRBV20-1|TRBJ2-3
CSANNPRTSTDTQYF
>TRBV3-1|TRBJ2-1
CASSRRGQGAGNEQFF
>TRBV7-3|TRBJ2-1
CASRGEFNNEQFF
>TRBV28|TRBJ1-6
CASSILSGTDGVLHF
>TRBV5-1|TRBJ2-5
CASSRTVEETQYF
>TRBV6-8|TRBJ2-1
CASSYSRREACEQFF
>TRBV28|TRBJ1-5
CASSFARFMKTGDQPQHF
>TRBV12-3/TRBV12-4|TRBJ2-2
CASSLTLRGLAGTGELFF
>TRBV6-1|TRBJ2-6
CASSEGPGANVLTF
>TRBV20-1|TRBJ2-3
CSARDGGPASTDTQYF
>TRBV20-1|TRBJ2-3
CSAWAGTGVPDTQYF
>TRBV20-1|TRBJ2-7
CSASRVGTPFYEQYF
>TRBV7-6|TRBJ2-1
CASSLRTASSYNEQFF
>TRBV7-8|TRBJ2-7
CASSFGGGVSYEQYF
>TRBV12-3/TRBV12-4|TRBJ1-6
CASRGQGGVSPLHF